A single sample gave rise to the 27 T cell receptor beta chains below, sequenced in a study of cytomegalovirus exposure and HLA in healthy donors. With 60 Vbeta and 13 Jbeta primers, the PCR was carried out. Sequencing used immunoSEQ multiplex PCR; TCRdb keeps in-frame clones, though not all of them. This repertoire shows about 240,000 clones, 70% to 90% found once; its top ten account for around 8.3%. The specimen sequenced was PBMCs. Source of these receptors: a woman aged 55-75 years in good health and CMV-seropositive.

This clone was detected a few times. The rearrangement joins TRBV14 to TRBJ2-7; maybe TRBD2 (5 bases). Germline values: CDR1 SGHDN, CDR2 FVKESK. Trimming removed 4 bases at V and 7 bases at J, with 20 bases between. This CDR3 comprises 15 residues. The CDR3 DNA follows: TGTGCCAGCAGCCCCGACGGACTTGTCACTAGGGAGCAGTACTTC. It yields the protein CASSPDGLVTREQYF.

The rearrangement links TRBV7-6 to TRBJ2-3; D might be TRBD1 (7 bases). The CDR3 is made up of 15 amino acids. The germline V gene has CDR1 SGHVS and CDR2 FNYEAQ. Trimming took 4 bases from V and 4 from J, leaving 15 bases between them. For the CDR3, the DNA is TGTGCCAGCAGCTCAGGGGGGAGTTCGGCAGATACGCAGTATTTT. Residues: CASSSGGSSADTQYF. Full variable domain (remainder filled in from reference TRBV7-6 and TRBJ2-3): GAGVSQSPRYKVTKRGQDVALRCDPISGHVSLYWYRQALGQGPEFLTYFNYEAQQDKSGLPNDRFSAERPEGSISTLTIQRTEQRDSAMYRCASSSGGSSADTQYFGPGTRLTVL.

This clone turned up a few times. The V gene is TRBV19, the J gene TRBJ1-5; 7 bases line up with TRBD1. J gave up 3 bases and V 6 bases, and 2 bases lay outside the gene matches. Germline CDR1 and CDR2: LNHDA and SQIVND (reference sequence). The CDR3 loop spans 13 amino acids. CDR3 loop: CASRQGPNQPQHF. The DNA for the CDR3 is TGTGCCAGTAGACAGGGGCCCAATCAGCCCCAGCATTTT. Full variable domain (rest looked up from reference TRBV19 and TRBJ1-5): DGGITQSPKYLFRKEGQNVTLSCEQNLNHDAMYWYRQDPGQGLRLIYYSQIVNDFQKGDIAEGYSVSREKKESFPLTVTSAQKNPTAFYLCASRQGPNQPQHFGDGTRLSIL.

This clone was seen a handful of times. At one boundary the junction diverges from the germline segment, which might be a read error. The rearrangement joins TRBV5-3 to TRBJ1-4; the D gene is possibly TRBD1 (5 bases). TRBV5-3 is an ORF for which the function is uncertain. This CDR3 is 12 amino acids long. The CDR3 region is CARSLEGRGPVF. The CDR3, as DNA: TGTGCCAGAAGCTTGGAGGGGAGGGGTCCGGTTTTT.

The J gene is TRBJ2-2, the V gene TRBV5-1; 14 bases agree with TRBD2. The V segment lost 3 bases and the J segment 7 bases; nucleotides outside the gene matches: 8. Per germline, CDR1 SGHRS and CDR2 YFSETQ. The CDR3 consists of 17 residues. In DNA, the CDR3 is TGCGCCAGCAGCTCCGGGACTAGCGGGAGTCGGGTCGGGGAGCTGTTTTTT. Protein: CASSSGTSGSRVGELFF.

The rearrangement uses TRBV6-7 and TRBJ2-5; D gene uncertain. Near its end, the DNA agrees better with TRBJ2-7, so the J call may be wrong. TRBV6-7 is an ORF; its function is uncertain. CDR3 size: 14 residues. CDR3: CASPLGRPIREQYF. The CDR3 DNA follows: TGTGCCAGCCCCCTGGGCAGGCCTATCCGCGAGCAGTACTTC.

The V call is TRBV6-4, the J call TRBJ2-7; 7 bases are shared with TRBD1. The V and J ends lost 4 bases and 2 bases, in that order; junction bases with no gene match: 14. This CDR3 has 17 residues. Germline CDR1 MRHNA, CDR2 SNTAGT. This chain's CDR3 is CASSVNTQGQTTYEQYF. In nucleotides, the CDR3 is TGTGCCAGCAGTGTAAATACACAGGGACAGACTACCTACGAGCAGTACTTC.

The V call is TRBV2, the J call TRBJ2-5, with 9 bases identical to TRBD1. The better agreement between TRBJ2-7 and the DNA end casts doubt on the J call. The CDR3 length is 13 residues. CDR1 SNHLY and CDR2 FYNNEI come from the germline V gene. The CDR3 DNA sequence: TGTGCCAGCAAGGGGGACAGGGTTGGCGAGCAGTACTTC. This encodes CASKGDRVGEQYF.

This clone was picked up a small number of times. The chain uses TRBV5-6 and TRBJ1-3, with 8 nucleotides matching TRBD1. V shed 4 bases, J shed 2 bases, and the junction held 11 bases outside the gene matches. The CDR3 is 17 amino acids. Germline-derived CDR1 and CDR2 are SGHDT and YYEEEE. The CDR3 sequence is CASSTLGQGNAGNTIYF. CDR3 DNA: TGTGCCAGCAGCACTCTCGGACAGGGCAATGCTGGAAACACCATATATTTT.

The CDR3 DNA is TGTGCCAGCAGTTACCGCGGGACAGGGTATCAGCCCCAGCATTTT. This gives the protein CASSYRGTGYQPQHF. The V gene is TRBV6-6, the J gene TRBJ1-5; 9 bases map to TRBD1. V gave up 2 bases and J gave up 5 bases; unmatched junction bases: 4. Germline V CDR1 and CDR2: MNHNY, SVGAGI (reference sequence). This CDR3 comprises 15 residues.

The chain employs TRBV5-1 and TRBJ1-4, with D perhaps matching TRBD1 (6 bases). CDR3 length equals 16 residues. In germline, CDR1 is SGHRS, CDR2 YFSETQ. Trimming pared 2 bases from V and 5 bases from J, leaving 16 bases between. The CDR3 protein is CASSLTTQGMNEKLFF. CDR3 DNA: TGCGCCAGCAGCTTAACGACCCAGGGGATGAATGAAAAACTGTTTTTT.

The chain joins TRBV4-2 to TRBJ2-3; D unclear. This CDR3 has 15 amino acids. V was pared by 2 bases and J by 1 base, with 10 bases between. Germline V gene data show CDR1 as LGHNA and CDR2 as YNFKEQ. CDR3 residues: CASSQTEWGTDTQYF. The CDR3 DNA sequence: TGTGCCAGCAGCCAAACGGAGTGGGGCACAGATACGCAGTATTTT.

CDR3 sequence: CASSSQSGRWIAKNIQYF. The CDR3 DNA sequence: TGTGCCAGCAGCTCCCAAAGCGGGAGATGGATAGCCAAAAACATTCAGTACTTC. This chain uses TRBV13 with TRBJ2-4; 8 bases align to TRBD2. The germline V gene encodes CDR1 PRHDT and CDR2 FYEKMQ (reference sequence). J gave up 0 bases and V 4 bases, and 11 bases lay outside the gene matches. The length of the CDR3 is 18 residues. Drawing the rest from reference TRBV13 and TRBJ2-4, the complete variable domain is AAGVIQSPRHLIKEKRETATLKCYPIPRHDTVYWYQQGPGQDPQFLISFYEKMQSDKGSIPDRFSAQQFSDYHSELNMSSLELGDSALYFCASSSQSGRWIAKNIQYFGAGTRLSVL.

The chain joins TRBV28 to TRBJ2-2, with TRBD1 as a possible D gene (5 bases). Deletions cut 6 bases from V and 1 base from J, with 18 bases between. This CDR3 contains 17 residues. The germline CDR1 and CDR2 sequences are MDHEN and SYDVKM. CDR3 region: CASSTPRTRRNTGELFF. CDR3 DNA: TGTGCCAGCAGCACACCTAGGACACGTCGGAACACCGGGGAGCTGTTTTTT.

The J gene is TRBJ2-1, the V gene TRBV7-3, with D uncertain. V was clipped by 4 bases and J by 7 bases, with 5 bases between them. Germline loops: CDR1 SGHTA, CDR2 FQGTGA. The CDR3 length is 11 residues. Written as DNA, the CDR3 is TGTGCCAGCAGCTCCGCGAATGAGCAGTTCTTC. Amino acids: CASSSANEQFF.

This chain uses TRBV5-1 with TRBJ1-2; tentative D call: TRBD1 (6 bases). CDR3 length equals 13 residues. The V gene lost 2 bases and the J gene lost 3 bases, with 8 bases spanning the gap. Per germline, CDR1 SGHRS and CDR2 YFSETQ. The CDR3, as DNA: TGCGCCAGCAGCTTACGGACAGACTATGGCTACACCTTC. This encodes CASSLRTDYGYTF.

The V gene is TRBV19, the J gene TRBJ1-5; 7 nucleotides align to TRBD1. The CDR3 is 13 amino acids. Germline assignment: CDR1 LNHDA and CDR2 SQIVND (reference sequence). The J segment lost 5 bases and the V segment lost 4 bases, leaving 2 bases of the junction unmatched. CDR3 nucleotide sequence: TGTGCCAGTAGTAGGGGACAGTATCAGCCCCAGCATTTT. Translation gives CASSRGQYQPQHF. Full variable domain (missing parts from reference TRBV19 and TRBJ1-5): DGGITQSPKYLFRKEGQNVTLSCEQNLNHDAMYWYRQDPGQGLRLIYYSQIVNDFQKGDIAEGYSVSREKKESFPLTVTSAQKNPTAFYLCASSRGQYQPQHFGDGTRLSIL.

The chain links TRBV18 to TRBJ1-1; 9 bases agree with TRBD1. V was pared by 4 bases and J by 7 bases, with 1 base of the junction left unmatched. Germline loops: CDR1 KGHSH, CDR2 LQKENI. CDR3 length equals 12 residues. The CDR3 DNA sequence: TGTGCCAGCTCACGGGACAGGGTTGAAGCTTTCTTT. It specifies CASSRDRVEAFF. Full variable domain (remainder filled in from reference TRBV18 and TRBJ1-1): NAGVMQNPRHLVRRRGQEARLRCSPMKGHSHVYWYRQLPEEGLKFMVYLQKENIIDESGMPKERFSAEFPKEGPSILRIQQVVRGDSAAYFCASSRDRVEAFFGQGTRLTVV.

The chain carries TRBV19 and TRBJ2-1, with a tentative D call TRBD2 (5 bases). Germline V gives CDR1 LNHDA, CDR2 SQIVND (reference sequence). This CDR3 is 15 amino acids long. The V end lost 7 bases, the J end lost 0 bases, and 13 bases lay between the germline ends. The CDR3 nucleotides read TGTGCCAGTAAGGATCAGGCGGGCTCCTACAATGAGCAGTTCTTC. It translates to CASKDQAGSYNEQFF.

This clone was picked up a small number of times. V is TRBV4-1 and J is TRBJ2-7; 7 positions agree with TRBD1. V shed 8 bases, J shed 2 bases, and the junction held 12 bases outside the gene matches. CDR3 length equals 15 residues. Germline-derived CDR1 and CDR2 are MGHRA and YSYEKL. The CDR3 is CASSVADRVTYEQYF. The CDR3 DNA reads TGCGCCAGCTCGGTAGCTGACAGGGTCACCTACGAGCAGTACTTC.

This sequence joins TRBV7-2 and TRBJ2-7; 10 positions agree with TRBD2. The trim removed 3 bases at V and 7 bases at J, leaving 6 bases unmatched. The CDR3 sequence is 14 residues long. Germline V gives CDR1 SGHTA, CDR2 FQGNSA. CDR3 sequence reads: CASSFPGLAVEQYF. Here the CDR3 DNA reads TGTGCCAGCAGCTTCCCCGGACTAGCGGTGGAGCAGTACTTC.

The chain recombines TRBV2 with TRBJ2-7, with TRBD2 identical over 13 bases. Germline CDR1 is SNHLY and CDR2 is FYNNEI. This CDR3 has 15 amino acids. With V trimmed by 4 bases and J by 6 bases, 6 bases remained unmatched. The CDR3 DNA reads TGTGCCAGCAGTGGGACTAGCGGGAGACACCGCGAGCAGTACTTC. It is translated as CASSGTSGRHREQYF.

The V gene is TRBV5-1, the J gene TRBJ1-2; D is unclear. The CDR3 extends over 13 amino acids. Germline values: CDR1 SGHRS, CDR2 YFSETQ. V was shortened by 4 bases and J by 5 bases, with 12 bases between the two germline ends. The CDR3 spells CASSPKDTYGYTF. The CDR3 DNA sequence: TGCGCCAGCAGCCCCAAAGACACGTATGGCTACACCTTC.

This chain joins TRBV10-3 and TRBJ2-1, with 7 nucleotides matching TRBD2. V shed 0 bases, J shed 8 bases, and the junction held 16 bases outside the gene matches. The V gene's germline CDR1 is ENHRY and CDR2 SYGVKD. The CDR3 is 18 amino acids. The CDR3 sequence is CAISESSGRARDLDEQFF. In DNA form, the CDR3 reads TGTGCCATCAGTGAGTCGAGTGGGAGGGCCCGGGATCTCGATGAGCAGTTCTTC.

With regard to this clone: Other DNA sequences of this sample code for an identical CDR3. The chain joins TRBV11-3 to TRBJ1-1; weak D call: TRBD1 (6 bases). With 5 bases removed from V and 3 bases from J, the gap between germline ends came to 10 bases. The CDR3 length is 13 residues. Looked up from germline, CDR1 is SGHNT and CDR2 is YENEEA. CDR3 protein: CASSLNRDTEAFF. Here the CDR3 DNA reads TGTGCCAGCAGCCTAAACAGGGACACTGAAGCTTTCTTT.

CDR3 amino acids: CASSYAKMSTEAFF. DNA for the CDR3: TGTGCCAGCAGTTACGCAAAGATGAGCACTGAAGCTTTCTTT. The chain has TRBV6-5 and TRBJ1-1; D unresolved. Trimming removed 2 bases at V and 4 bases at J, with 11 bases between. CDR1 and CDR2 (germline): MNHEY, SVGAGI. The CDR3 loop spans 14 amino acids.

The J gene is TRBJ2-1, the V gene TRBV6-6; D could derive from TRBD1 or TRBD2 (5 bases each). Trimming cost V 6 bases and J 5 bases, with 14 bases left between them. The germline V gene has CDR1 MNHNY and CDR2 SVGAGI (reference sequence). The CDR3 totals 14 residues. The CDR3 sequence is CASSYGAPDNEQFF. CDR3 nucleotides: TGTGCCAGCAGCTACGGGGCGCCGGACAATGAGCAGTTCTTC.